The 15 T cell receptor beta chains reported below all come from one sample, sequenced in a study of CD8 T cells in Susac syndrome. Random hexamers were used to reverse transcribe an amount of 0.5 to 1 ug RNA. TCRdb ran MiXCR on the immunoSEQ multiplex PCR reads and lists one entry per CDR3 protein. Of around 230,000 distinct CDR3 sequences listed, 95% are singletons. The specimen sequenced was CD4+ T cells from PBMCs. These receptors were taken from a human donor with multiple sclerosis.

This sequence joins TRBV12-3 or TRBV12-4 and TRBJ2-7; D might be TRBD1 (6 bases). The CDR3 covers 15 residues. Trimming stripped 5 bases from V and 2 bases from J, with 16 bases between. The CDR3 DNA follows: TGTGCCAGCAGTCTAACTTGGGGGCCGACCTACGAGCAGTACTTC. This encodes CASSLTWGPTYEQYF.

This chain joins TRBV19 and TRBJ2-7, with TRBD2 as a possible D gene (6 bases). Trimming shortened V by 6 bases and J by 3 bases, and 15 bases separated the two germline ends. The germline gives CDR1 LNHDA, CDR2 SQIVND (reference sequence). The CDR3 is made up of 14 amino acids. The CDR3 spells CASSKRDSHYEQYF. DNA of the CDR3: TGTGCCAGTAGCAAAAGGGACTCACACTACGAGCAGTACTTC.

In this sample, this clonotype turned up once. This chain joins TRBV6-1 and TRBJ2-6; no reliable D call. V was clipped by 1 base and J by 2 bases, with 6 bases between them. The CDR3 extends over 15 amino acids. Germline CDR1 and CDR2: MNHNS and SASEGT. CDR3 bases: TGTGCCAGCAGTGAAGGAGCTGCTGGGGCCAACGTCCTGACTTTC. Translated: CASSEGAAGANVLTF.

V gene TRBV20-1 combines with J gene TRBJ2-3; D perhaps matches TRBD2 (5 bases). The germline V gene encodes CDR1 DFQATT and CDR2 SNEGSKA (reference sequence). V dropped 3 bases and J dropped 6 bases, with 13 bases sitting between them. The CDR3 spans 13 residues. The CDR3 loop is CSASRGAIDTQYF. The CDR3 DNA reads TGCAGTGCTAGTCGGGGTGCTATCGATACGCAGTATTTT.

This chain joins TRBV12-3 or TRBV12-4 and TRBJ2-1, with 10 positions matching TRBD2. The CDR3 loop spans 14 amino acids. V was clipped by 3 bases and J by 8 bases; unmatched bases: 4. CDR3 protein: CASSLRLAGDEQFF. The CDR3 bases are TGTGCCAGCAGTTTGAGGCTAGCGGGGGATGAGCAGTTCTTC.

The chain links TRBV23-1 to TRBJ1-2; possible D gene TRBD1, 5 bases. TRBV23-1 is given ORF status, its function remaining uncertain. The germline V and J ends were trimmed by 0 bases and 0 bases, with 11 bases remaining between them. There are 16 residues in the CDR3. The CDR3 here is CASSQSRGKANYGYTF. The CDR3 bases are TGCGCCAGCAGTCAATCGCGGGGGAAAGCTAACTATGGCTACACCTTC.

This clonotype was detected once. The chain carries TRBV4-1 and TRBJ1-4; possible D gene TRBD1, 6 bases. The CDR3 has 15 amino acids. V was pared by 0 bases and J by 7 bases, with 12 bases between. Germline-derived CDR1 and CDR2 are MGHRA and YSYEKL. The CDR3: CASSQEETGGEKLFF. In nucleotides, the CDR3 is TGCGCCAGCAGCCAAGAGGAGACAGGAGGTGAAAAACTGTTTTTT.

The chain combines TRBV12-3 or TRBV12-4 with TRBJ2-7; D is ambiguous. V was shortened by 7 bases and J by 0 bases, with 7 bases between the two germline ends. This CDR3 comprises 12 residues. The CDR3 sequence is CASTVSSYEQYF. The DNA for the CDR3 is TGTGCCAGCACTGTCAGCTCCTACGAGCAGTACTTC.

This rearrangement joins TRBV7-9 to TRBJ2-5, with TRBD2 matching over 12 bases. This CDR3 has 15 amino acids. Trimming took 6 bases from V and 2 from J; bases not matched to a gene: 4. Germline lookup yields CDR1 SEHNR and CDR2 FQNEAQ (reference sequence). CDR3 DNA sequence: TGTGCCAGCAGAAATGGACTAGCGGGGCAAGAGACCCAGTACTTC. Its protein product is CASRNGLAGQETQYF. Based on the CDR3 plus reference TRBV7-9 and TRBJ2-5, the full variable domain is DTGVSQNPRHKITKRGQNVTFRCDPISEHNRLYWYRQTLGQGPEFLTYFQNEAQLEKSRLLSDRFSAERPKGSFSTLEIQRTEQGDSAMYLCASRNGLAGQETQYFGPGTRLLVL.

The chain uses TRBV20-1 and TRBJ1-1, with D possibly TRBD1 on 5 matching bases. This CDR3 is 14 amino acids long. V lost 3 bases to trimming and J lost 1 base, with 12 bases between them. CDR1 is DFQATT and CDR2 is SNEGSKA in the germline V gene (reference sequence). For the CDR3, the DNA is TGCAGTGCTAGGAAGGGACTGCCGAACACTGAAGCTTTCTTT. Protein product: CSARKGLPNTEAFF.

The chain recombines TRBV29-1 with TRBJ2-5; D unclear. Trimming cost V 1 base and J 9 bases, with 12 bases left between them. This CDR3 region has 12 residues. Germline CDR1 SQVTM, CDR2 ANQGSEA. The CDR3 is CSVEGDSWAQYF. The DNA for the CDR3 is TGCAGCGTTGAAGGGGATTCATGGGCCCAGTACTTC.

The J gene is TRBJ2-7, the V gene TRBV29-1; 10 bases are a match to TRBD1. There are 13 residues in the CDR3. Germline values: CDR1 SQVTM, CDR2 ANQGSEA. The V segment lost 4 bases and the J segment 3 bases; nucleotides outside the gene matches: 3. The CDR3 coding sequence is TGCAGCGTTGGGGACAGGGGAAGCTACGAGCAGTACTTC. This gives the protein CSVGDRGSYEQYF.

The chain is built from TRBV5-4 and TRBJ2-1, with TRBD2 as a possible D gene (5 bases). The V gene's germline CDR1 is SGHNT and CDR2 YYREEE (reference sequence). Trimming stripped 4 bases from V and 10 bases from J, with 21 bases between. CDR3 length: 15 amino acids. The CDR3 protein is CASSPDPGSRREQFF. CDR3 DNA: TGTGCCAGCAGCCCGGATCCGGGATCCCGTCGAGAGCAGTTCTTC.

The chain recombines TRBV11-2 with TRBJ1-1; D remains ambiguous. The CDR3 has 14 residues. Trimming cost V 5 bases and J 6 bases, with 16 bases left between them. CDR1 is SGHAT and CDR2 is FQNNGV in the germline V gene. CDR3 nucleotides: TGTGCCAGCAGCCTCCCGAGGGTCGGGGCTGAAGCTTTCTTT. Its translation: CASSLPRVGAEAFF.

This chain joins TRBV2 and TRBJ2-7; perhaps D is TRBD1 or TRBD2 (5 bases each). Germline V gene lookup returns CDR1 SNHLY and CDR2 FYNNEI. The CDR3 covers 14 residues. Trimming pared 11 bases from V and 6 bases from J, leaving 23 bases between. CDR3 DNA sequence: TGTGCCGCCCGGCCAGGGAGCCTGATGGGCGAGCAGTACTTC. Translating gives CAARPGSLMGEQYF.